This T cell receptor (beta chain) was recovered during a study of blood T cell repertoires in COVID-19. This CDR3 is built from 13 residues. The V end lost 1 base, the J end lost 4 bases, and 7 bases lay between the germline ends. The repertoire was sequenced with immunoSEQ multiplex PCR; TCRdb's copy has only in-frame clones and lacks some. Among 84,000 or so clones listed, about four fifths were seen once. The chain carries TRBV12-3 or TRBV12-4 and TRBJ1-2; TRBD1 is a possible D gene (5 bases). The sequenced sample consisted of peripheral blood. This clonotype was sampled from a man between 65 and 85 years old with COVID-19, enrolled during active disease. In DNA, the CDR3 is TGTGCCAGCAGTTTAGGGGGCCGCTATGGCTACACCTTC. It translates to CASSLGGRYGYTF.